These 7 T cell receptor beta chains originate from one sample sequenced in a study of cytomegalovirus exposure and HLA in healthy donors. 13 Jbeta primers and 60 Vbeta primers were used for the PCR. TCRdb's copy holds only in-frame clones and misses some; the assay was immunoSEQ multiplex PCR. Of 75,000 to 90,000 clones listed, around 82% were seen once; the top ten hold around 3.2%. Sequences were obtained from PBMCs. The receptors here all came from a man aged 45 to 65 in good health and CMV-seronegative.

This chain connects TRBV6-5 to TRBJ2-7; 10 bases fit TRBD1. Germline V gene data show CDR1 as MNHEY and CDR2 as SVGAGI. The ends lost 6 bases at V and 5 bases at J; junction bases unmatched: 7. The CDR3 sequence is 14 residues long. For the CDR3, the DNA is TGTGCCAGCAGGCAGGGACAGGGGAGAAACGAGCAGTACTTC. Its translation is CASRQGQGRNEQYF.

The chain links TRBV5-5 to TRBJ1-6; D not resolved. The CDR3 loop spans 14 amino acids. V lost 3 bases to trimming and J lost 7 bases, with 11 bases between them. Germline assignment: CDR1 SGHKS and CDR2 YYEKEE (reference sequence). The CDR3 DNA reads TGTGCCAGCAGCTCCCCAGTGAGGAATTCACCCCTCCACTTT. Its translation is CASSSPVRNSPLHF.

The chain combines TRBV15 with TRBJ2-2, with D hard to call. In germline, CDR1 is LNHNV, CDR2 YYDKDF (reference sequence). This CDR3 has 18 amino acids. V shed 0 bases and J shed 0 bases, with 14 bases lying between them. The CDR3, as DNA: TGTGCCACCAGCAGAGATGGAGTGATTGATACGAACACCGGGGAGCTGTTTTTT. Residues: CATSRDGVIDTNTGELFF.

The rearrangement uses TRBV4-2 and TRBJ2-5, with TRBD2 matching over 8 bases. The CDR3 contains 15 residues. Germline values: CDR1 LGHNA, CDR2 YNFKEQ. The V segment lost 0 bases and the J segment 2 bases; nucleotides outside the gene matches: 2. The CDR3 spells CASSQDSGVQETQYF. CDR3 coding DNA: TGTGCCAGCAGCCAAGATAGCGGGGTTCAAGAGACCCAGTACTTC.

This rearrangement joins TRBV5-4 to TRBJ1-2; no reliable D call. The CDR3 sequence is 13 residues long. Per the germline V gene, CDR1 is SGHNT and CDR2 is YYREEE (reference sequence). The V end was cut by 2 bases, the J end by 6 bases, with 11 bases between. The CDR3 DNA sequence: TGTGCCAGCAGCTTTGCGAGTACGGATGGCTACACCTTC. This gives the protein CASSFASTDGYTF. Drawing the rest from reference TRBV5-4 and TRBJ1-2, the complete variable domain is ETGVTQSPTHLIKTRGQQVTLRCSSQSGHNTVSWYQQALGQGPQFIFQYYREEENGRGNFPPRFSGLQFPNYSSELNVNALELDDSALYLCASSFASTDGYTFGSGTRLTVV.

V usage is TRBV9 and J usage is TRBJ2-2; D perhaps matches TRBD1 (6 bases). CDR3 length equals 16 residues. V was shortened by 0 bases and J by 4 bases, with 13 bases between the two germline ends. Germline V lookup: CDR1 SGDLS, CDR2 YYNGEE. The CDR3 loop is CASSVATGRSTGELFF. The CDR3 DNA reads TGTGCCAGCAGCGTAGCTACAGGGCGAAGCACCGGGGAGCTGTTTTTT.

The genes are TRBV25-1 and TRBJ1-6; 7 bases align to TRBD1. Germline V gene sequence: CDR1 MGHDK, CDR2 SYGVNS. This CDR3 is built from 16 residues. Trimming cost V 3 bases and J 8 bases; bases outside gene matches: 10. The CDR3 region is CASSDPREGGHSPLHF. DNA for the CDR3: TGTGCCAGCAGTGATCCCCGGGAAGGGGGCCATTCACCCCTCCACTTT.